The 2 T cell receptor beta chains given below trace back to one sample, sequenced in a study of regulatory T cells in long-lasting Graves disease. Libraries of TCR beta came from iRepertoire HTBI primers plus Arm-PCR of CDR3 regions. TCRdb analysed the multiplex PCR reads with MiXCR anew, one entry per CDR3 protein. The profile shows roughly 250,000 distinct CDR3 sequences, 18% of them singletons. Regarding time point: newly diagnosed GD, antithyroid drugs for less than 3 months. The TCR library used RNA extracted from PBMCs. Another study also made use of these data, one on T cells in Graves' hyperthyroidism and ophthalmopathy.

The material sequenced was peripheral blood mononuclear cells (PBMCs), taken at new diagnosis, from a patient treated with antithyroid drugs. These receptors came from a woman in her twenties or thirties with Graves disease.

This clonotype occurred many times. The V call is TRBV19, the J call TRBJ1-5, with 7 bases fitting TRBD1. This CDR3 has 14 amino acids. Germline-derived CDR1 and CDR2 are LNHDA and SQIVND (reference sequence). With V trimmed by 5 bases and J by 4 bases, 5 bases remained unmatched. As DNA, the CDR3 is TGTGCCAGTAGTGTGCAGGGGGTAAATCAGCCCCAGCATTTT. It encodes CASSVQGVNQPQHF.

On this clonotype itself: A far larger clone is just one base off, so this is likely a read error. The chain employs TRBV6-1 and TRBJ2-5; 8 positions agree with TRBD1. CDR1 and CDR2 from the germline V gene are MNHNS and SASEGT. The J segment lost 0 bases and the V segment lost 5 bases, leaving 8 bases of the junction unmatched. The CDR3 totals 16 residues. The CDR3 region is CASSLMPGQDQETQYF. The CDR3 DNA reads TGTGCCAGCAGTTTGATGCCGGGACAGGACCAAGAGACCCAGTACTTC.